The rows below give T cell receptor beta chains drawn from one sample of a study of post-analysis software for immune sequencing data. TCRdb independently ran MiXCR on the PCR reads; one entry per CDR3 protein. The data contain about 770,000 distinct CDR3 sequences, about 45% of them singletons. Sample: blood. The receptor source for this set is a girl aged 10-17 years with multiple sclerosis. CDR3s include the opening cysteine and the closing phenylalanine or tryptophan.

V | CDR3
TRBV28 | CASSSVGAFF
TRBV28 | CASSPKGGYGYTF
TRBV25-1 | CASSGGTVFNEKLFF
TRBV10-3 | CAISEAASSYNEQYF
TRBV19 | CASSEGQGRYEQYF
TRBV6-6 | CASTYGGSYGYTF
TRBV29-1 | CSVDPGQGANEQFF
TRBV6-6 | CASSYAGLAQFF
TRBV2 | CATQGYNEQFF
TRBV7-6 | CASSFTSGRYNEQFF
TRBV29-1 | CSVEAAYYTF
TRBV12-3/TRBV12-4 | CASSLRRPADNEQFF
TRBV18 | CASSPPNLDPFEAFF
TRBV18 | CASSPRKYTEAFF
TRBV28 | CASSLWTGRSYDEQFF
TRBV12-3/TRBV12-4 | CASSLIVLMGLGTSSEQFF
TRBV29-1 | CSPRLGQGPQYF
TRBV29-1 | CSVTEWASGANVLTF
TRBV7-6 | CASSLAYSGANVRTF
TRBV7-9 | CASSWTLAGGPDEQFF
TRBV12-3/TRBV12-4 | CASSLYYGYTF
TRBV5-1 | CASSLLRGQADTQYF
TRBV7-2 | CASSLGTSGANEQYF
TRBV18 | CASSPSGSSEQYF
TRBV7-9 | CASSPPSGPISDTQYF
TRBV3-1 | CASSHPSGGQETQYF
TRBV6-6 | CASSYSFQAGEKLFF